This is a list of T cell receptor beta chains from one sample in a study of blood T cell repertoires in COVID-19. Sequenced by immunoSEQ multiplex PCR; TCRdb stores in-frame clones only, minus some. The data show about 350,000 clones, roughly 90% seen once. The sample consisted of peripheral blood. The source is an older woman with COVID-19, enrolled during active disease. Both conserved end residues are part of each CDR3. D genes are given only for firm matches. For some rows the clone size is stated as once, few or many, or as a class when expanded; others skip it.

D	V	size	J	DNA	CDR3
TRBD1	TRBV2	-	TRBJ1-2	TGTGCCAGCAGTGCCTACCTGACAGGGGGCGAGGGCTACACCTTC	CASSAYLTGGEGYTF
-	TRBV5-4	-	TRBJ1-2	TGTGCCAGCAGCCTTTTTCTTGGGAGGCAGGATGGCTACACCTTC	CASSLFLGRQDGYTF
-	TRBV5-4	-	TRBJ1-1	TGTGCCAGCAGCTCGGACTTAGTGAACACTGAAGCTTTCTTT	CASSSDLVNTEAFF
-	TRBV6-5	-	TRBJ1-4	TGTGCCAGCTCGCGGGGGACGGATAATGAAAAACTGTTTTTT	CASSRGTDNEKLFF
TRBD1	TRBV4-2	-	TRBJ1-1	TGTGCCAGCAGCCAAGCGTACGACAGGGGGCGGATGAGTGCTTTCTTT	CASSQAYDRGRMSAFF
TRBD2	TRBV5-1	-	TRBJ2-2	TGCGCCAGCAGCTTCGGCGGGGGGAACACCGGGGAGCTGTTTTTT	CASSFGGGNTGELFF
TRBD1	TRBV7-8	-	TRBJ1-2	TGTGCCAGCAGCTTGAGGACAGGAACTTCTAACTATGACTACACCTTC	CASSLRTGTSNYDYTF
-	TRBV5-4	-	TRBJ1-2	TGTGCCAGCAGCGGCATCGGGGACTATGGCTACACCTTC	CASSGIGDYGYTF
-	TRBV4-1	few	TRBJ2-1	TGCGCCAGCAGCGACATGGGGGGTGAGCAGTTCTTC	CASSDMGGEQFF
-	TRBV3-1/TRBV3-2	-	TRBJ2-6	TGTGCCAGCAGCCGGCTGATCTCTGGGGCCAACGTCCTGACTTTC	CASSRLISGANVLTF
TRBD1	TRBV18	-	TRBJ1-1	TGTGCCAGCTCACCAAACAGGGGGCCTTTTACTGAAGCTTTCTTT	CASSPNRGPFTEAFF
-	TRBV6-5	-	TRBJ2-1	TGTGCCAGCAGTTACGCTTCGGAGTCGGGAAACAATGAGCAGTTCTTC	CASSYASESGNNEQFF
-	TRBV19	-	TRBJ1-6	TGTGCCAGTAGTCGACAGGCTGGAGGCAATTCACCCCTCCACTTT	CASSRQAGGNSPLHF
-	TRBV6-5	-	TRBJ2-3	TGTGCCAGCGGGGTCCAGGGTCCTCCAGATACGCAGTATTTT	CASGVQGPPDTQYF
-	TRBV6-6	-	TRBJ1-2	TGTGCCGCGGGGCTCGACGGCGGGGTCGTCGGTGGCTACACCTTC	CAAGLDGGVVGGYTF
-	TRBV5-6	-	TRBJ2-7	TGTGCCAGCAGCTCGGACATTTCCTCCTACGAGCAGTACTTC	CASSSDISSYEQYF
TRBD1	TRBV6-6	-	TRBJ2-3	TGTGCCAGCAGACCTGACAGGGTATCAGATACGCAGTATTTT	CASRPDRVSDTQYF
TRBD1	TRBV6-6	-	TRBJ1-2	TGTGCCAGCAGTGACAGGGGGAGAGGTGGCTACACCTTC	CASSDRGRGGYTF
TRBD1	TRBV2	-	TRBJ1-2	TGTGCCAGCAGTGGAACAGGGGGCAGTGTCTATGGCTACACCTTC	CASSGTGGSVYGYTF
-	TRBV7-9	-	TRBJ2-7	TGTGCCAGCAGCTTAGATGGCAGATACGAGCAGTACTTC	CASSLDGRYEQYF